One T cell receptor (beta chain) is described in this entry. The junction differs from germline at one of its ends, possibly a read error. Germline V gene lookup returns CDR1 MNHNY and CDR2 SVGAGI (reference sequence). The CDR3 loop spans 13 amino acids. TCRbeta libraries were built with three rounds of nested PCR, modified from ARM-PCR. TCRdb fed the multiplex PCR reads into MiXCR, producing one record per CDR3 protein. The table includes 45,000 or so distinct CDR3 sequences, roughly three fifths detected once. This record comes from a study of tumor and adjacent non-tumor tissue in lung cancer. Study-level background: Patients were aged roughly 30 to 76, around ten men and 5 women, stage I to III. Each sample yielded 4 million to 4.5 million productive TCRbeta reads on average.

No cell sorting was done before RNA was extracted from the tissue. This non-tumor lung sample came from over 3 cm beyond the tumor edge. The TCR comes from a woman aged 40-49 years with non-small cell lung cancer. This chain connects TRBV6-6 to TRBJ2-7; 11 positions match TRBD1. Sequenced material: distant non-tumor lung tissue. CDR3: CAGSRTGGAGQYF. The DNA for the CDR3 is TGTGCCGGCAGTAGGACAGGGGGCGCCGGGCAGTACTTC.